Listed below are T cell receptor beta chains from one sample, sequenced in a study of T cells of healthy individuals. One entry per CDR3 protein results from TCRdb running MiXCR on the 5' RACE reads. The sample contains tens of thousands of distinct CDR3 sequences, 15% to 20% of which appear only once. Every receptor here comes from a human donor in good health. Both conserved end residues are part of each CDR3. The D gene is left open where the match is weak. The size of a clone is reported for some rows only, either as once, few or many, or as a class for expanded clones.

CDR3 DNA	CDR3 protein	V gene	D gene	J gene	clone size
TGTGCCAGCAAAACAGGGGCGGAGGAGCCCCAGCATTTT	CASKTGAEEPQHF	TRBV28	TRBD1	TRBJ1-5	few
TGCGCCAGCAGCCCCGGGGCCAGACAATCAGGAAGGCCTGAAGCTTTCTTT	CASSPGARQSGRPEAFF	TRBV4-1	.	TRBJ1-1	many
TGTGCCAGCAGTTTAGTAGACAGGGTGGATACGCAGTATTTT	CASSLVDRVDTQYF	TRBV28	TRBD1	TRBJ2-3	.
TGTGCCAGCAGCCCCTCGGCGGGCACTGAAGCTTTCTTT	CASSPSAGTEAFF	TRBV7-9	.	TRBJ1-1	.
TGTGCCAGCAGTTTTTGGGGGACTGGGGCCAACGTCCTGACTTTC	CASSFWGTGANVLTF	TRBV27	.	TRBJ2-6	.
TGTGCCAGCAGCGCGTTAGTAAATGAGCAGTTCTTC	CASSALVNEQFF	TRBV5-4	.	TRBJ2-1	.
TGTGCCAGCAGCCTCCAGCCGGGACTAGCGGCGACCAGCTCCTACAATGAGCAGTTCTTC	CASSLQPGLAATSSYNEQFF	TRBV7-3	TRBD2	TRBJ2-1	.
TGTGCCAGCAGTGAGCAGGTTATGAACACTGAAGCTTTCTTT	CASSEQVMNTEAFF	TRBV2	.	TRBJ1-1	.
TGCGCCAGCGGGTCCCCCGATGGGGGACCCTACGAGCAGTACTTC	CASGSPDGGPYEQYF	TRBV5-1	.	TRBJ2-7	.
TGTGCCAGCAGTGGGAAGGGAACCTACTATGGCTACACCTTC	CASSGKGTYYGYTF	TRBV6-1	.	TRBJ1-2	many
TGTGCCAGCAGCCCACGACAGGGAACGAACACTGAAGCTTTCTTT	CASSPRQGTNTEAFF	TRBV4-2	TRBD1	TRBJ1-1	many
TGTGCCAGCAGCTTCCAGGATGGATCCAATCAGCCCCAGCATTTT	CASSFQDGSNQPQHF	TRBV7-9	.	TRBJ1-5	many
TGTGCCGCACGGGGGACAGGGTTGGTCTACGAGCAGTACTTC	CAARGTGLVYEQYF	TRBV10-3	TRBD1	TRBJ2-7	many
TGTGCCAGCAGCCCTTGGGACAGAAGAAATGAAAAACTGTTTTTT	CASSPWDRRNEKLFF	TRBV3-1	TRBD1	TRBJ1-4	many
TGTGCCAGCAGCTTAGGGGACAGCCGGATCAGCACAGATACGCAGTATTTT	CASSLGDSRISTDTQYF	TRBV7-6	TRBD1	TRBJ2-3	few
TGCAGTGCTAGAGAGGAGACAGGGAGAAACACTGAAGCTTTCTTT	CSAREETGRNTEAFF	TRBV20-1	TRBD1	TRBJ1-1	.
TGCGCCAGCAGTGAGGCTACCCGAATGTACGAGCAGTACTTC	CASSEATRMYEQYF	TRBV10-2	.	TRBJ2-7	few
TGCGCCAGCAGCCAAGGGGGTGAAGCTTTCTTT	CASSQGGEAFF	TRBV4-1	.	TRBJ1-1	few
TGTGCCAGCAGCCCCTCCGCTGCCCGGATCTATGGCTACACCTTC	CASSPSAARIYGYTF	TRBV6-5	.	TRBJ1-2	many
TGTGCCAGCAGCTGGAGCGGGTACGAGCAGTACTTC	CASSWSGYEQYF	TRBV7-2	.	TRBJ2-7	many
TGCGCCAGCAGCCAAGTGAGGGGTCAGATGAACACTGAAGCTTTCTTT	CASSQVRGQMNTEAFF	TRBV4-1	.	TRBJ1-1	few
TGCAGTGCTAGTCTGGGGGGGCGAGAGACCCAGTACTTC	CSASLGGRETQYF	TRBV20-1	.	TRBJ2-5	few